Presented here are 20 T cell receptor beta chains from one specimen sequenced in a study of blood T cell repertoires in COVID-19. Profiling relied on immunoSEQ multiplex PCR, and the TCRdb table lists in-frame clones only, not all of them. The sample yields around 120,000 clones, 75% to 90% seen once. Source material: peripheral blood. The receptor source for this set is a woman between 70 and 85 years old with acute or convalescent COVID-19.

Comments on this clone: Germline and junction disagree at one end, which may indicate a read error. The rearrangement uses TRBV12-3 or TRBV12-4 and TRBJ1-2; the match to TRBD1 covers 10 bases. The CDR3 loop spans 13 amino acids. The CDR3 region is CASKTGGLYDYTF. The CDR3 bases are TGTGCCAGCAAGACAGGGGGCCTCTATGACTACACCTTC.

CDR3 amino acids: CASSWGTLDQPQHF. The CDR3 DNA follows: TGTGCCAGCAGTTGGGGGACACTAGATCAGCCCCAGCATTTT. The chain employs TRBV28 and TRBJ1-5; D may be TRBD1 (6 bases). The germline V gene has CDR1 MDHEN and CDR2 SYDVKM. There are 14 residues in the CDR3. The V and J ends lost 4 bases and 5 bases respectively, with 12 bases between them.

This clone turned up a few times. The V call is TRBV24-1, the J call TRBJ1-5; 7 bases agree with TRBD1. This CDR3 comprises 12 residues. CDR1 and CDR2 (germline): KGHDR, SFDVKD. V dropped 6 bases and J dropped 7; count of bases not matched to a gene: 2. CDR3 in amino acids: CATSLGQQPQHF. For the CDR3, the DNA is TGTGCCACCAGTTTGGGACAGCAGCCCCAGCATTTT.

V is TRBV5-6 and J is TRBJ1-1; TRBD1 aligns across 7 bases. This CDR3 is built from 14 residues. CDR1 SGHDT and CDR2 YYEEEE come from the germline V gene. Germline trimming cut 4 bases from V and 1 base from J; bases unmatched to any gene: 4. The CDR3 reads CASSTGTANTEAFF. The CDR3 DNA follows: TGTGCCAGCAGCACCGGGACAGCGAACACTGAAGCTTTCTTT.

The chain recombines TRBV7-3 with TRBJ1-1, with D tentatively TRBD1 (5 bases). CDR1 is SGHTA and CDR2 is FQGTGA in the germline V gene. Trimming pared 4 bases from V and 5 bases from J, leaving 11 bases between. The CDR3 is made up of 13 amino acids. The CDR3 reads CASSSTEFTEAFF. CDR3 sequence (DNA): TGTGCCAGCAGCTCGACAGAATTTACTGAAGCTTTCTTT.

This chain joins TRBV5-6 and TRBJ1-2; no clear D. The CDR3 consists of 13 residues. Trimming took 3 bases from V and 2 from J, leaving 8 bases between them. The V gene's germline CDR1 is SGHDT and CDR2 YYEEEE. This CDR3 is CASSSTQNYGYTF. In DNA, the CDR3 is TGTGCCAGCAGCTCAACACAAAACTATGGCTACACCTTC.

CDR3 region: CASRPGQTEQFF. The CDR3, as DNA: TGTGCCAGCAGACCCGGACAGACCGAGCAGTTCTTC. V is TRBV28 and J is TRBJ2-1, with a possible D match to TRBD1 (6 bases). From germline, CDR1 is MDHEN and CDR2 SYDVKM. V was cut by 6 bases and J by 10 bases, with 13 bases left in between. This CDR3 is 12 amino acids long.

V usage is TRBV27 and J usage is TRBJ1-3, with D possibly matching TRBD1 (6 bases). V lost 5 bases, J lost 2 bases, and 10 bases lay in between. The CDR3 length is 14 residues. Germline values: CDR1 MNHEY, CDR2 SMNVEV (reference sequence). CDR3 residues: CASSAQGAGNTIYF. The DNA for the CDR3 is TGTGCCAGCAGTGCACAGGGAGCTGGAAACACCATATATTTT.

V usage is TRBV6-2 or TRBV6-3 and J usage is TRBJ2-5; 8 bases agree with TRBD1. This CDR3 region has 15 residues. The ends lost 5 bases at V and 6 bases at J; junction bases unmatched: 11. The germline V gene encodes CDR1 MNHEY and CDR2 SVGEGT. The CDR3 nucleotides are TGTGCCAGCAGTCAAAAAGCGACAGGGGACAAGACCCAGTACTTC. This encodes CASSQKATGDKTQYF.

The rearrangement links TRBV27 to TRBJ2-5; the match to TRBD1 covers 12 bases. CDR1 and CDR2 from the germline V gene are MNHEY and SMNVEV (reference sequence). This CDR3 has 15 amino acids. V lost 6 bases to trimming and J lost 6 bases; unmatched junction nucleotides: 8. This CDR3 is CASRPRDRGLQTQYF. The CDR3 DNA follows: TGTGCCAGCAGACCTCGGGACAGGGGGCTTCAGACCCAGTACTTC.

This chain joins TRBV3-1 (or the pseudogene TRBV3-2) and TRBJ2-1, with 8 bases lining up with TRBD1. This CDR3 is built from 14 residues. With V trimmed by 4 bases and J by 9 bases, 8 bases remained unmatched. CDR1 and CDR2 (germline): LGHDT, YNNKEL (reference sequence). Here the CDR3 reads CASSRGRGLGEQFF. The CDR3 DNA is TGTGCCAGCAGCCGCGGCAGGGGGCTCGGTGAGCAGTTCTTC.

The V call is TRBV2, the J call TRBJ1-2; D is undetermined. Germline V CDR1 and CDR2: SNHLY, FYNNEI. This CDR3 is 14 amino acids long. With 6 bases removed from V and 0 bases from J, the gap between germline ends came to 11 bases. CDR3 sequence reads: CASRGRAANYGYTF. In nucleotides, the CDR3 is TGTGCCAGCAGGGGGAGGGCGGCTAACTATGGCTACACCTTC.

V and J are TRBV5-4 and TRBJ2-1; the match to TRBD2 covers 13 bases. Germline CDR1 and CDR2: SGHNT and YYREEE (reference sequence). This CDR3 has 15 residues. With V trimmed by 2 bases and J by 15 bases, 11 bases remained unmatched. The CDR3 reads CASSLGRTSGGQVFF. CDR3 DNA sequence: TGTGCCAGCAGCTTAGGGCGGACTAGCGGGGGCCAGGTGTTCTTC.

The chain uses TRBV2 and TRBJ1-1; no clear D. This CDR3 has 12 amino acids. Germline CDR1 SNHLY, CDR2 FYNNEI. CDR3 nucleotides: TGTGCGAAGTCGGGTGGGAACACTGAAGCTTTCTTT. Translation gives CAKSGGNTEAFF.

This clone was observed a few times. J is TRBJ1-5 and V is TRBV28; 8 bases are shared with TRBD1. CDR1 and CDR2 (germline): MDHEN, SYDVKM. This CDR3 region has 15 residues. After removal of 6 bases from V and 4 bases from J, the junction contained 8 bases not matched to a gene. CDR3 in amino acids: CASRPGTGGNQPQHF. Here the CDR3 DNA reads TGTGCCAGCAGACCCGGGACAGGAGGAAATCAGCCCCAGCATTTT.

The chain combines TRBV9 with TRBJ2-1, with 7 bases fitting TRBD2. V was clipped by 0 bases and J by 11 bases; unmatched bases: 11. This CDR3 is built from 15 residues. Looked up from germline, CDR1 is SGDLS and CDR2 is YYNGEE. This CDR3 is CASSVGGTTTMKQFF. CDR3 sequence (DNA): TGTGCCAGCAGCGTAGGAGGGACTACCACAATGAAGCAGTTCTTC.

The chain is built from TRBV12-3 or TRBV12-4 and TRBJ2-5; the D gene is possibly TRBD2 (5 bases). V was shortened by 3 bases and J by 5 bases, with 10 bases between the two germline ends. This CDR3 spans 13 amino acids. As DNA, the CDR3 is TGTGCCAGCAGTTTCGAGGGCCAGGAGACCCAGTACTTC. This sequence encodes CASSFEGQETQYF.

The table lists this clone with a few counts. The CDR3 coding sequence is TGTGCCAGCAGTCCCCCCGGGGGGCACAACGAGCAGTACTTC. Translating gives CASSPPGGHNEQYF. The V gene is TRBV28, the J gene TRBJ2-7; possible D gene TRBD2, 7 bases. Between the trimmed V and J ends, which lost 5 bases and 5 bases, there was a span of 16 bases. The CDR3 runs to 14 residues. Germline V gene lookup returns CDR1 MDHEN and CDR2 SYDVKM.

J is TRBJ1-5 and V is TRBV6-5; D is undetermined. CDR1 is MNHEY and CDR2 is SVGAGI in the germline V gene. There are 14 residues in the CDR3. V shed 6 bases and J shed 0 bases, with 9 bases lying between them. DNA of the CDR3: TGTGCCAGCAGGCCTATTAATAGCAATCAGCCCCAGCATTTT. Translated: CASRPINSNQPQHF.

This chain uses TRBV9 with TRBJ2-2; 7 nucleotides line up with TRBD2. Germline assignment: CDR1 SGDLS and CDR2 YYNGEE. The junction had 13 bases not matched to a gene; V was cut back by 4 bases and J by 4 bases. The CDR3 is 17 amino acids. CDR3 bases: TGTGCCAGCAGCCCGCCCTCCGGGACTAAATTCACCGGGGAGCTGTTTTTT. Its protein product is CASSPPSGTKFTGELFF.